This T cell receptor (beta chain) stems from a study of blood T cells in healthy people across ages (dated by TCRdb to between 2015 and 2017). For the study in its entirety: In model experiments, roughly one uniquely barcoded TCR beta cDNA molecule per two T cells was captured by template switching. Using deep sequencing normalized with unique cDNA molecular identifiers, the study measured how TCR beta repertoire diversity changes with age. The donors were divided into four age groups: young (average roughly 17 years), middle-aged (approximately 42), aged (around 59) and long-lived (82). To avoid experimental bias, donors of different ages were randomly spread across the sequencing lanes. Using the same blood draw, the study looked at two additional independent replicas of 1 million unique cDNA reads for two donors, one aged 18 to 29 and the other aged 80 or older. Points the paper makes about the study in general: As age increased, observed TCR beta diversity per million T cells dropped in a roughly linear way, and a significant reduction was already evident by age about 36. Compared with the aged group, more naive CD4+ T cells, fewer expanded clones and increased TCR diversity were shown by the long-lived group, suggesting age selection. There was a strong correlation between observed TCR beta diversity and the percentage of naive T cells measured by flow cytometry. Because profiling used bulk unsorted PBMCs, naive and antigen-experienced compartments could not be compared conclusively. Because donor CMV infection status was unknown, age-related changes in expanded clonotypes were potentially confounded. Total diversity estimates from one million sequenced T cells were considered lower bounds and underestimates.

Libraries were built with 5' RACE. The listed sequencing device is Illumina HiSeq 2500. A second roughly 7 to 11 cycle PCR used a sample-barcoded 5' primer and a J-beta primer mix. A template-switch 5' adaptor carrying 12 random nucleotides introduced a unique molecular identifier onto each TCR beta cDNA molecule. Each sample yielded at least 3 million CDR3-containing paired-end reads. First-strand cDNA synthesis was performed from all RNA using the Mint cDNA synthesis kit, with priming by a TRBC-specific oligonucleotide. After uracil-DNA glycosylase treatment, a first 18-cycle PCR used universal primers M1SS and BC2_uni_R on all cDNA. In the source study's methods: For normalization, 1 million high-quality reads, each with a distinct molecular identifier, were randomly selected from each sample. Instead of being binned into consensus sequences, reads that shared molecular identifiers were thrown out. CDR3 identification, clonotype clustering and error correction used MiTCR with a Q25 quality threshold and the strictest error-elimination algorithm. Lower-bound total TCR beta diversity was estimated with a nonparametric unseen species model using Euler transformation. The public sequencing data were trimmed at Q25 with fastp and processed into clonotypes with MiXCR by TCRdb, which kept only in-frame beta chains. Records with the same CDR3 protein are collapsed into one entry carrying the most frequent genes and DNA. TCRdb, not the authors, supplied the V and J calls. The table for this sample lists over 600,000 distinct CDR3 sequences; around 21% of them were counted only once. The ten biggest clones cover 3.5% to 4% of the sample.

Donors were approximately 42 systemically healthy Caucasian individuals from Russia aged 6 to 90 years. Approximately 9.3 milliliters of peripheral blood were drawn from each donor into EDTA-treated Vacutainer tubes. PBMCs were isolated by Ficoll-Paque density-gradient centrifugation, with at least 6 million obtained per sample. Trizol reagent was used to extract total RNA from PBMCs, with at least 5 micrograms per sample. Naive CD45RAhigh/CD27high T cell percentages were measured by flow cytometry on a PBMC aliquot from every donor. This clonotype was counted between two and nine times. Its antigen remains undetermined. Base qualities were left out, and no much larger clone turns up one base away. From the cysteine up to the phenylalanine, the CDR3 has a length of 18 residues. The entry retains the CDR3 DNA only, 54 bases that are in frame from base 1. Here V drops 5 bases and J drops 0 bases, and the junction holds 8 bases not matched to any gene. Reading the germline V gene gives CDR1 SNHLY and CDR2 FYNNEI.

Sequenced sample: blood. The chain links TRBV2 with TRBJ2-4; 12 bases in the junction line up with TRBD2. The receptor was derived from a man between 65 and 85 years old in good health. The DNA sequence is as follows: TGTGCCAGCAGTCGAGAGGGGGGACTAGCGGGAGCCAAAAACATTCAGTACTTC. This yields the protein CASSREGGLAGAKNIQYF.